Below, 17 T cell receptor beta chains from the same sample are listed, as sequenced in a study of T cell changes during pregnancy in multiple sclerosis. Generated by immunoSEQ multiplex PCR, the TCRdb table keeps only in-frame clones and is missing some. Here the sample spans 60,000 or so clones, about 90% being singletons. The sequenced sample was CD4+ T cells from peripheral blood mononuclear cells, obtained after pregnancy. Source of these receptors: a female donor in good health, enrolled as a control in a pregnancy study.

The V gene is TRBV7-9, the J gene TRBJ1-4, with D possibly TRBD1 on 5 matching bases. The germline V and J ends were trimmed by 1 base and 7 bases, with 13 bases remaining between them. This CDR3 has 15 amino acids. CDR1 and CDR2 (germline): SEHNR, FQNEAQ (reference sequence). In nucleotides, the CDR3 is TGTGCCAGCAGCTTAGTCCCCGGGGGGAGTGAAAAACTGTTTTTT. This sequence encodes CASSLVPGGSEKLFF.

The chain uses TRBV2 and TRBJ2-1, with 8 bases lining up with TRBD2. V shed 4 bases, J shed 7 bases, and the junction held 12 bases outside the gene matches. This CDR3 has 16 residues. Germline assignment: CDR1 SNHLY and CDR2 FYNNEI. CDR3 in DNA: TGTGCCAGCAGTGCACTAGCGGCTCCATCGGGGAATGAGCAGTTCTTC. Amino acid sequence: CASSALAAPSGNEQFF.

The J gene is TRBJ1-2, the V gene TRBV7-8; D is unclear. Germline V gene lookup returns CDR1 SGHVS and CDR2 FQNEAQ. V was pared by 2 bases and J by 2 bases, with 9 bases between. This CDR3 has 14 residues. CDR3 in DNA: TGTGCCAGCAGCTTAAGCGCGGGGAACTATGGCTACACCTTC. Translation gives CASSLSAGNYGYTF. The whole variable domain, filled in from reference TRBV7-8 and TRBJ1-2, reads GAGVSQSPRYKVAKRGQDVALRCDPISGHVSLFWYQQALGQGPEFLTYFQNEAQLDKSGLPSDRFFAERPEGSVSTLKIQRTQQEDSAVYLCASSLSAGNYGYTFGSGTRLTVV.

The chain uses TRBV5-3 and TRBJ1-2; 8 bases are a match to TRBD1. TRBV5-3 is an ORF, and what it does is uncertain. With 4 bases clipped from V and 3 bases from J, the junction kept 5 bases outside the gene matches. This CDR3 is built from 14 residues. The CDR3 nucleotides are TGTGCCAGAAGCCTTGGACAGGGTTACTATGGCTACACCTTC. Translation: CARSLGQGYYGYTF.

V gene TRBV11-1 combines with J gene TRBJ2-7; 10 nucleotides match TRBD2. J lost 1 base, V lost 5 bases, and 8 bases had no gene match. The CDR3 is made up of 16 amino acids. CDR1 is SGHAT and CDR2 is FQDESV in the germline V gene (reference sequence). The CDR3 DNA is TGTGCCAGCAGCCAAGGCTGGACTAGCGGATCCTACGAGCAGTACTTC. Its protein product is CASSQGWTSGSYEQYF. The variable domain in full, with the rest retrieved from reference TRBV11-1 and TRBJ2-7, is EAEVAQSPRYKITEKSQAVAFWCDPISGHATLYWYRQILGQGPELLVQFQDESVVDDSQLPKDRFSAERLKGVDSTLKIQPAELGDSAMYLCASSQGWTSGSYEQYFGPGTRLTVT.

The V and J genes are TRBV27 and TRBJ2-6; 7 bases match TRBD1. The CDR3 sequence is 17 residues long. Losses at the gene ends were 4 bases for V and 0 bases for J; bases not matched to a gene: 6. From germline, CDR1 is MNHEY and CDR2 SMNVEV (reference sequence). The CDR3 DNA is TGTGCCAGCAGTTCCCGGGACAGATTCTCTGGGGCCAACGTCCTGACTTTC. Amino acid sequence: CASSSRDRFSGANVLTF.

The chain employs TRBV5-4 and TRBJ2-3, with 10 bases matching TRBD2. The germline V gene has CDR1 SGHNT and CDR2 YYREEE (reference sequence). The CDR3 has 15 residues. The ends lost 1 base at V and 1 base at J; junction bases unmatched: 0. Here the CDR3 reads CASSLSGGGTDTQYF. CDR3 nucleotides: TGTGCCAGCAGCTTGAGCGGGGGGGGCACAGATACGCAGTATTTT.

The chain carries TRBV11-3 and TRBJ2-2, with TRBD2 matching over 7 bases. The ends lost 0 bases at V and 2 bases at J; junction bases unmatched: 9. The CDR3 is 18 amino acids. Germline assignment: CDR1 SGHNT and CDR2 YENEEA. The CDR3 nucleotides read TGTGCCAGCAGCTTAGAAAGTTTGGGGGGGGACAACACCGGGGAGCTGTTTTTT. As protein: CASSLESLGGDNTGELFF.

The V gene is TRBV30, the J gene TRBJ1-2; D unresolved. The V end lost 1 base, the J end lost 6 bases, and 9 bases lay between the germline ends. Germline CDR1 and CDR2: GTSNPN and SVGIG (reference sequence). This CDR3 region has 12 residues. The CDR3 coding sequence is TGTGCCTGGAGTGAGGCAGGCCATGGCTACACCTTC. It yields the protein CAWSEAGHGYTF.

The gene calls are TRBV7-2 and TRBJ2-1; 7 bases line up with TRBD1. The V segment lost 5 bases and the J segment 0 bases; nucleotides outside the gene matches: 7. The germline V gene has CDR1 SGHTA and CDR2 FQGNSA. The CDR3 totals 16 residues. Here the CDR3 reads CASSRLTGSSYNEQFF. The CDR3, as DNA: TGTGCCAGCAGCCGGTTGACAGGGAGCTCCTACAATGAGCAGTTCTTC. The entire variable domain, with the rest obtained from reference TRBV7-2 and TRBJ2-1, is as follows: GAGVSQSPSNKVTEKGKDVELRCDPISGHTALYWYRQSLGQGLEFLIYFQGNSAPDKSGLPSDRFSAERTGGSVSTLTIQRTQQEDSAVYLCASSRLTGSSYNEQFFGPGTRLTVL.

This clone was picked up one time. CDR3 sequence: CASISSGGPRVNIQQYF. CDR3 DNA: TGCGCCAGCATATCCAGCGGGGGCCCCCGCGTAAATATACAGCAGTATTTT. The chain links TRBV5-1 to TRBJ2-3, with 8 bases matching TRBD2. CDR1 SGHRS and CDR2 YFSETQ come from the germline V gene. J lost 11 bases, V lost 6 bases, and 23 bases had no gene match. The CDR3 is 17 residues long.

In this sample, this clone turned up once. The chain has TRBV19 and TRBJ1-3, with a possible D match to TRBD1 (5 bases). The CDR3 totals 16 residues. Germline loops: CDR1 LNHDA, CDR2 SQIVND (reference sequence). V lost 3 bases and J 2 bases, leaving 14 bases between the germline ends. DNA for the CDR3: TGTGCCAGTAGTATCAGCAGGGCAGGCCCTGGAAACACCATATATTTT. Translated: CASSISRAGPGNTIYF.

The chain uses TRBV7-3 and TRBJ2-7; 7 nucleotides agree with TRBD1. The length of the CDR3 is 16 residues. Germline V gene lookup returns CDR1 SGHTA and CDR2 FQGTGA. With V trimmed by 0 bases and J by 0 bases, 5 bases remained unmatched. The CDR3 here is CASSLTGTAPSYEQYF. In DNA form, the CDR3 reads TGTGCCAGCAGCTTAACGGGGACAGCTCCCTCCTACGAGCAGTACTTC.

The chain combines TRBV6-1 with TRBJ1-1; 7 nucleotides align to TRBD1. This CDR3 is built from 14 residues. V gave up 7 bases and J gave up 4 bases; unmatched junction bases: 9. CDR1 MNHNS and CDR2 SASEGT come from the germline V gene. The CDR3 here is CASTTQGVGTEAFF. The DNA for the CDR3 is TGTGCCAGCACAACCCAGGGGGTGGGCACTGAAGCTTTCTTT.

The chain recombines TRBV11-1 with TRBJ1-2; no clear D gene. CDR3 length: 15 amino acids. CDR1 and CDR2 (germline): SGHAT, FQDESV (reference sequence). Between the trimmed V and J ends, which lost 5 bases and 1 base, there was a span of 14 bases. The chain's CDR3 is CASSLGENYNYGYTF. Here the CDR3 DNA reads TGTGCCAGCAGCCTCGGCGAGAACTATAACTATGGCTACACCTTC.

This chain uses TRBV19 with TRBJ2-2, with 7 bases matching TRBD1. This CDR3 is built from 14 residues. The V gene's germline CDR1 is LNHDA and CDR2 SQIVND (reference sequence). Trimming at V came to 7 bases and at J to 3 bases, leaving 5 bases not matched to a gene. CDR3 coding DNA: TGTGCCAGTATCCGACAGGGATACACCGGGGAGCTGTTTTTT. This gives the protein CASIRQGYTGELFF.

V is TRBV7-2 and J is TRBJ1-1; TRBD1 agrees at 9 bases. The CDR3 contains 14 residues. Germline-derived CDR1 and CDR2 are SGHTA and FQGNSA. Trimming removed 5 bases from V and 10 bases from J; junction bases left unmatched: 11. The DNA of the CDR3 is TGTGCCAGCAGCATATCGGGACAGGGCGGGAGAGCTTTCTTT. Its translation is CASSISGQGGRAFF.